What follows describes a single T cell receptor (beta chain). The clone's antigen remains unknown. The cysteine opens and the phenylalanine closes a CDR3 of 16 amino acids. No DNA appears here. The germline V gene specifies SGHTA as CDR1 and FQGNSA as CDR2. The source of the sample is a study of monozygotic twins with inflammatory bowel disease (dated 2019 in TCRdb). Study-wide context: The full study comprised around 28 monozygotic twin pairs: nine German pairs (four IBD-concordant, five IBD-discordant) and 19 IBD-discordant Danish pairs. The search for disease-associated traits relied mainly on comparing, within discordant pairs, IBD patients with their genetically identical healthy co-twins. Each individual had, on average, about 151 000 unique TCRalpha sequences and 181 000 unique TCRbeta sequences available for analysis.

From each donor, an approximately 2.4 ml peripheral blood sample was collected into PAXgene tubes and kept at -80 degrees C. Total RNA was isolated from whole blood with the PAXgene blood miRNA kit on an automated QIAcube, without T cell sorting. Peripheral blood from monozygotic twin pairs, either concordant or discordant for inflammatory bowel disease, underwent deep TCRalpha and TCRbeta repertoire profiling that used unique molecular barcoding. Smoking habits were recorded for all twin pairs, with individuals classified as current, former or never smokers. Study-wide findings and limitations: No single strong signal or clonotype linked to IBD turned up in the results, so the idea that one exists was not supported. Compared with healthy twins, IBD patients shared fewer clonotypes with other individuals, and the difference was most pronounced in patients with signs of disease activity. Repertoire similarity did not differ between concordant and discordant twins, possibly due to limited statistical power. The analysis was unable to tell different T cell subtypes apart. Differing immunosuppressive treatments among patients may have added background noise and inter-individual variability to the repertoires. Measured by the inverse Simpson index, TCRbeta repertoire diversity was lower in IBD patients than in their healthy co-twins.

Library prep was done by 5' RACE. For each TCR library, around 3,500 ng of total RNA was used. For each sample, cDNA synthesis with SMARTScribe reverse transcriptase was split into eight separate reactions. Unique molecular identifiers containing a 6-nucleotide sample barcode were introduced through template switching during cDNA synthesis. TCRalpha and TCRbeta cDNA was amplified by two nested PCRs of about 15 and 9 cycles, with bead purification after each PCR. Before amplification, the cDNA was treated with uracil DNA-glycosylase and purified using the QIAquick PCR purification kit. The second PCR added Illumina TruSeq-compatible adapters along with sample-specific barcodes. TapeStation and Qubit were used to check library quality and concentration, and 4.5 to 6.5 ng of each library was pooled. Sequencing of pooled libraries was carried out on an Illumina HiSeq2500 single-index Rapid Run using 2 x 100 bp reads and custom sequencing primers. Per the authors' processing: MiGEC version 1.2.6 was used for UMI-based consensus assembly, which corrected PCR and sequencing errors. V(D)J alignment, clonotype assembly and CDR3 extraction were performed with MiXCR version 2.1.1. To normalise gene usage, clonotype sharing and MAIT/NKT TCR abundance, the analysis used the top 1000, 10 000 and 20 000 clonotypes per sample. After downsampling to 27 000 UMIs, diversity was calculated as the inverse Simpson index using the vegan R package. Paired Mann-Whitney U tests were applied to discordant twin pairs, and Benjamini-Hochberg correction was used for multiple testing. TCRdb reprocessed the raw reads; every CDR3 protein sequence is a single record, and DNA is not supplied. The V and J calls were not made by the authors but by TCRdb's processing. The sample's clone listing holds fewer than 550,000 distinct CDR3 sequences. The biggest ten clones account for roughly 2.3% of the sample.

This chain joins TRBV7-2 to TRBJ2-5; TCRdb outputs TRBD2, but without DNA this stays unchecked. This TCR came from a human donor with ulcerative colitis or Crohn's disease, or a healthy co-twin of an affected twin (not recorded which). Input material: blood. The CDR3 region reads CASSSPRGRAGETQYF.